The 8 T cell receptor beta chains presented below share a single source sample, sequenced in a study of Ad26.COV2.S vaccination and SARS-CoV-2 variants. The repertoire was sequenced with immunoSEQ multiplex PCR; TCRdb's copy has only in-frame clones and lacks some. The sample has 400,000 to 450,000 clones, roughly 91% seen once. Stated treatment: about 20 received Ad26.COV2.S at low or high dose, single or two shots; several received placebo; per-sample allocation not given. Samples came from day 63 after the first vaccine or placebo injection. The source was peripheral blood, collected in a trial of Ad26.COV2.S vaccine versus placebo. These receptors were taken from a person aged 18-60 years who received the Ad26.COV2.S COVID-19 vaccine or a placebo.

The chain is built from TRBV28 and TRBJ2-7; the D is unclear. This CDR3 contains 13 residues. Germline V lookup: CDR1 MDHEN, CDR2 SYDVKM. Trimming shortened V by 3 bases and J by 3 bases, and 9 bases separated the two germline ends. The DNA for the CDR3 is TGTGCCAGCAGTTTTGGGAACTACTACGAGCAGTACTTC. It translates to CASSFGNYYEQYF.

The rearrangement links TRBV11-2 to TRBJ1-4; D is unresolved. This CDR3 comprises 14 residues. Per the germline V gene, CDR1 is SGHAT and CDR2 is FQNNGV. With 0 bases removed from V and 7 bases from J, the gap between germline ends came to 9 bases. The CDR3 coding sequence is TGTGCCAGCAGCTTAGATCTTCGAGTTGAAAAACTGTTTTTT. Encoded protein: CASSLDLRVEKLFF.

CDR3 DNA: TGCGCCAGCAGCCAAGATCAGGGGGGTGAGCAGTTCTTC. Amino acid sequence: CASSQDQGGEQFF. The gene calls are TRBV4-3 and TRBJ2-1; weak D call: TRBD1 (7 bases). The CDR3 length is 13 residues. The V gene's germline CDR1 is LGHNA and CDR2 YSLEER. V gave up 0 bases and J gave up 9 bases, with 9 bases separating them.

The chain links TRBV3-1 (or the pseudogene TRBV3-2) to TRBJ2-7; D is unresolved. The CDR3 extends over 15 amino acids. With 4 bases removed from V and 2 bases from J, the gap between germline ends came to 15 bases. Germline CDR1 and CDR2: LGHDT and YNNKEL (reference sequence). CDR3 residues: CASSRGRGPTYEQYF. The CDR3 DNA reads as TGTGCCAGCAGCCGAGGTCGTGGGCCCACCTACGAGCAGTACTTC.

The CDR3 nucleotides are TGTGCCAGCAGTGACGGATTAAGGCAGTACTTC. Encoded protein: CASSDGLRQYF. This sequence joins TRBV6-4 and TRBJ2-7; D not resolved. CDR3 length: 11 residues. Looked up from germline, CDR1 is MRHNA and CDR2 is SNTAGT. V was pared by 2 bases and J by 9 bases, with 8 bases between.

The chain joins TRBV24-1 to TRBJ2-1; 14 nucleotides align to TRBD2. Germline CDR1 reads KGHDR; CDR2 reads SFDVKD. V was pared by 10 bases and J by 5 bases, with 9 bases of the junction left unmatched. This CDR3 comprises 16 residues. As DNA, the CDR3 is TGTGCCACGAGGGGACTAGCGGGGGAAGGGAACAATGAGCAGTTCTTC. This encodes CATRGLAGEGNNEQFF.

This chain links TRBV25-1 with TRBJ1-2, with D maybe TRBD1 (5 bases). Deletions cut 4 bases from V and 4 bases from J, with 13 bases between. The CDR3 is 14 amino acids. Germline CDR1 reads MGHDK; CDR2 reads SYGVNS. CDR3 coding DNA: TGTGCCAGCAGTGGACGGGGGTGGATCTATGGCTACACCTTC. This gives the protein CASSGRGWIYGYTF.

The CDR3 DNA is TGTGCCAGTAGTATAGCCCGGGACAGGCTGGAGCCCCAGCATTTT. Amino acids: CASSIARDRLEPQHF. This chain connects TRBV19 to TRBJ1-5; 8 nucleotides agree with TRBD1. CDR3 length equals 15 residues. V dropped 1 base and J dropped 8; count of bases not matched to a gene: 7. Per germline, CDR1 LNHDA and CDR2 SQIVND (reference sequence).